A single T cell receptor (beta chain) is shown here with its context. Its antigen is undetermined. The PCR was carried out with 60 Vbeta primers and 13 Jbeta primers. Clones were sequenced by immunoSEQ multiplex PCR, and TCRdb holds only the in-frame ones, with some missing. The data hold 200,000 to 250,000 clones, with approximately 83% observed a single time. The sample belongs to a study of cytomegalovirus exposure and HLA in healthy donors. The overall study: HLA-typed donors were the source of 83 million or so unique TCRs held in an early data release. Points from the study as a whole: Segments of the TCR beta V type were, in most cases, productive about 87% or about 30% of the time in an earlier analysis. The authors judged a highly shared variant cluster likely a sequencing artifact. There were several of the most significant clusters that appeared linked to common viral pathogens in a later analysis.

Germline assignment: CDR1 SGHVS and CDR2 FNYEAQ. V lost 1 base, J lost 2 bases, and 4 bases stayed unmatched. The CDR3 totals 17 residues. Sequencing was carried out using PBMCs. The chain joins TRBV7-6 to TRBJ2-6; 8 bases fit TRBD2. This sequence was found in a girl aged 10-17 years in good health and CMV-seronegative. The CDR3 here is CASSLGGGGPGANVLTF. The CDR3 nucleotides are TGTGCCAGCAGCTTAGGGGGCGGGGGGCCTGGGGCCAACGTCCTGACTTTC.